This T cell receptor (beta chain) was profiled in a study of graft-versus-host responses after intestinal transplantation. Study-level information: For approximately 3 years after anti-thymocyte globulin induction, all recipients took tacrolimus and steroids.

The V gene lost 4 bases and the J gene lost 4 bases, with 14 bases spanning the gap. The CDR3 has 14 amino acids. The V gene's germline CDR1 is MGHRA and CDR2 YSYEKL. The study, taken as a whole, reports: Early post-transplant declines in HvG were associated with peak levels of circulating GvH clones. Investigators detected GvH clones in recipient marrow, with some emerging earlier in ileum or blood.

TCRdb's copy holds only in-frame clones and misses some; the assay was immunoSEQ multiplex PCR. The sample records roughly 100,000 clones, 92% being singletons. As regards this clone: Its target is not known.

This clonotype was sampled from a human donor who was the organ donor for an intestinal transplant. The input for sequencing was unstimulated CD8+ T cells sorted from spleen or lymph node cells, taken before transplant. The chain combines TRBV4-1 with TRBJ2-7, with D tentatively TRBD1 (6 bases). The DNA of the CDR3 is TGCGCCAGCAGCCTAAAGACAGGTCCATACGAGCAGTACTTC. It specifies CASSLKTGPYEQYF.